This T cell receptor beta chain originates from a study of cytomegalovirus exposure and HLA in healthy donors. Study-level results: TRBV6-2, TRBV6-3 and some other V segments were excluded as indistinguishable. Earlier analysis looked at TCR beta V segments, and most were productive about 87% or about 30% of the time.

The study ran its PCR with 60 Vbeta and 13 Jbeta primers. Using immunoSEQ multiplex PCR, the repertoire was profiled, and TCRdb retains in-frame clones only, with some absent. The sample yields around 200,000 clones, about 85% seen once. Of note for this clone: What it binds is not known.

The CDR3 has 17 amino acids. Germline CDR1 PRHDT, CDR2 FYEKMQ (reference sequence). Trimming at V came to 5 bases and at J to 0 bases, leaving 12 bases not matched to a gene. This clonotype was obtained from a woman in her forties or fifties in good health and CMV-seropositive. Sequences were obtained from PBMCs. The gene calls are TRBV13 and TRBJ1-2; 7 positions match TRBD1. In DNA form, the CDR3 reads TGTGCCAGCAGCCCCCCCGACAGACAGGGCCCTAACTATGGCTACACCTTC. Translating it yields CASSPPDRQGPNYGYTF.